These T cell receptor beta chains were read from a single sample in a study of spatial heterogeneity in lung cancer. TCRdb processed the 5' RACE reads anew with MiXCR; each CDR3 protein has one entry. The sample records fewer than 65,000 distinct CDR3 sequences, approximately 6% being singletons. The sequenced sample was PBMCs, obtained at surgery. The receptors shown here come from a female donor with early-stage non-small cell lung cancer. Both conserved end residues are part of each CDR3. A D gene is named only where the DNA matches it firmly. Clone size is stated in some rows and not others, as once, few, many or a class when expanded.

TRBJ1-1 | 13 | - | TRBV16 | many | TGTGCCAGCAGAGGACGGATGAACACTGAAGCTTTCTTT | CASRGRMNTEAFF
TRBJ2-5 | 14 | - | TRBV6-6 | few | TGTGCCAGCAGCCTGGGTCCTGTAGGAGAGACCCAGTACTTC | CASSLGPVGETQYF
TRBJ1-2 | 11 | - | TRBV20-1 | - | TGCAGTGCTTACCCCTACTATGGCTACACCTTC | CSAYPYYGYTF
TRBJ2-5 | 16 | TRBD2 | TRBV5-4 | - | TGTGCCAGCAGCTTGCCTAGCGGGGGGGCCCAAGAGACCCAGTACTTC | CASSLPSGGAQETQYF
TRBJ1-5 | 15 | - | TRBV5-4 | - | TGTGCCAGCAGCGAAAAAGGCGGAAGCAATCAGCCCCAGCATTTT | CASSEKGGSNQPQHF
TRBJ2-5 | 13 | - | TRBV6-2/TRBV6-3 | - | TGTGCCAGCAGTAAACTAGATCAAGAGACCCAGTACTTC | CASSKLDQETQYF
TRBJ1-4 | 18 | - | TRBV9 | - | TGTGCCAGCAGCGCACCCCGAGGCAGGGGAAACCCTGGTGAAAAACTGTTTTTT | CASSAPRGRGNPGEKLFF
TRBJ2-7 | 12 | - | TRBV28 | many | TGTGCCAGCACGGGTGGAAACTACGAGCAGTACTTC | CASTGGNYEQYF
TRBJ2-7 | 15 | - | TRBV6-5 | few | TGTGCCAGCAGTTACGGCCCTAGGTATGCGTACGAGCAGTACTTC | CASSYGPRYAYEQYF
TRBJ2-3 | 14 | TRBD1 | TRBV7-2 | - | TGTGCCAGCAGCCGGGACAGGGCCCTGGATACGCAGTATTTT | CASSRDRALDTQYF
TRBJ1-2 | 14 | - | TRBV18 | - | TGTGCCAGCTCACCAGCTCCCACTAACTATGGCTACACCTTC | CASSPAPTNYGYTF
TRBJ1-1 | 15 | - | TRBV12-3/TRBV12-4 | many | TGTGCCAGCAGACCCCAAACCGGGGTGAACACTGAAGCTTTCTTT | CASRPQTGVNTEAFF
TRBJ1-4 | 14 | - | TRBV2 | many | TGTGCCAGCAGCCTACAGGGAACTAATGAAAAACTGTTTTTT | CASSLQGTNEKLFF
TRBJ2-1 | 20 | TRBD2 | TRBV7-9 | few | TGTGCCAGCACCCTCCCCCGGTCCGGGGGGGCTGGGGGCTCCTACAATGAGCAGTTCTTC | CASTLPRSGGAGGSYNEQFF
TRBJ2-3 | 13 | - | TRBV5-6 | - | TGTGCCAGCAGCTTGGGGGGAGACTATACGCAGTATTTT | CASSLGGDYTQYF
TRBJ2-2 | 15 | TRBD2 | TRBV20-1 | few | TGCAGTGCTAGAGCTGGCGGGAGTGCTCCCGGGGAGCTGTTTTTT | CSARAGGSAPGELFF
TRBJ2-1 | 15 | - | TRBV3-1 | few | TGTGCCAGCAGCCAACAACAGGGGGGGTACAATGAGCAGTTCTTC | CASSQQQGGYNEQFF
TRBJ2-1 | 16 | TRBD2 | TRBV9 | - | TGTGCCAGCAGCGTATTAGCGGGGGGACTTTACAATGAGCAGTTCTTC | CASSVLAGGLYNEQFF
TRBJ2-2 | 15 | - | TRBV12-3/TRBV12-4 | few | TGTGCCAGCAGTTCACTTGCCGGGAACACCGGGGAGCTGTTTTTT | CASSSLAGNTGELFF
TRBJ2-5 | 16 | - | TRBV28 | many | TGTGCCAGCAGCAAACTCTCGTTGGGCATTCAAGAGACCCAGTACTTC | CASSKLSLGIQETQYF
TRBJ2-7 | 11 | - | TRBV21-1 | many | TGTGCCACAGTACAGGCCTACGAGCAGTACTTC | CATVQAYEQYF
TRBJ2-6 | 17 | TRBD1 | TRBV20-1 | many | TGCAGTGCTACGCACAGACAGGGCCAGGGTGGGGCCAACGTCCTGACTTTC | CSATHRQGQGGANVLTF
TRBJ1-3 | 15 | - | TRBV5-1 | few | TGCGCCAGCAGCGCCCGGTTGGGGGCTGGAAACACCATATATTTT | CASSARLGAGNTIYF
TRBJ1-2 | 15 | - | TRBV20-1 | few | TGCAGTGCGGAGGGGAGTGGAACCGTTCCTTATGGCTACACCTTC | CSAEGSGTVPYGYTF
TRBJ2-5 | 16 | TRBD2 | TRBV2 | - | TGTGCCAGCATGGACCCTTCGGGGGGGCATTGGGAGACCCAGTACTTC | CASMDPSGGHWETQYF
TRBJ2-2 | 19 | TRBD2 | TRBV11-1 | many | TGTGCCAGCAGCTTGTACTCCGGGACTAGCGGGGAGTACACCGGGGAGCTGTTTTTT | CASSLYSGTSGEYTGELFF
TRBJ2-1 | 14 | TRBD2 | TRBV19 | few | TGTGCCAGTAGTCTTAGCGGGGTCTACAATGAGCAGTTCTTC | CASSLSGVYNEQFF
TRBJ2-1 | 14 | TRBD2 | TRBV12-3/TRBV12-4 | many | TGTGCCAGCGGGCCCGGGACTAGGAACAATGAGCAGTTCTTC | CASGPGTRNNEQFF
TRBJ1-5 | 14 | - | TRBV12-3/TRBV12-4 | - | TGTGCCAGCAGCCCACCGGCGGGATTGCAGCCCCAGCATTTT | CASSPPAGLQPQHF
TRBJ1-1 | 17 | - | TRBV12-3/TRBV12-4 | few | TGTGCCAGCACCCCCGGCGGACAAGGGACTTTGAACACTGAAGCTTTCTTT | CASTPGGQGTLNTEAFF
TRBJ2-3 | 16 | TRBD2 | TRBV2 | many | TGTGCCAGCAGGCTAGCGGGGGGGCCAAGCACAGATACGCAGTATTTT | CASRLAGGPSTDTQYF
TRBJ2-1 | 12 | - | TRBV5-1 | - | TGCGCCAGCAGCCCGGAACTGGGGCAGCAGTTCTTC | CASSPELGQQFF